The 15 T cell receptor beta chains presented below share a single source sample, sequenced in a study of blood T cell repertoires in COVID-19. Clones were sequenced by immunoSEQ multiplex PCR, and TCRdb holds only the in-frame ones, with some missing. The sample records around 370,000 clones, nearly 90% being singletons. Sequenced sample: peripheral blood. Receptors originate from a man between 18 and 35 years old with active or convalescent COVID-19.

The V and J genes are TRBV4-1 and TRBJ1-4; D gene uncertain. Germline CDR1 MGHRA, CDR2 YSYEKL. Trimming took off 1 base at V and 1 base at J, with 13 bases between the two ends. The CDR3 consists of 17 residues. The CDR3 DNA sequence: TGCGCCAGCAGCCAAGTCGGTCGGAGGGTAACTAATGAAAAACTGTTTTTT. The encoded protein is CASSQVGRRVTNEKLFF.

The CDR3 coding sequence is TGTGCCAGCAGGGAGTATGGAGTGGCCGGGTCCTACGAGTGGCAGTACTTC. This codes for CASREYGVAGSYEWQYF. The chain employs TRBV27 and TRBJ2-7; D gene ambiguous. V lost 6 bases to trimming and J lost 9 bases, with 30 bases between them. The CDR3 sequence is 17 residues long. Germline lookup yields CDR1 MNHEY and CDR2 SMNVEV (reference sequence).

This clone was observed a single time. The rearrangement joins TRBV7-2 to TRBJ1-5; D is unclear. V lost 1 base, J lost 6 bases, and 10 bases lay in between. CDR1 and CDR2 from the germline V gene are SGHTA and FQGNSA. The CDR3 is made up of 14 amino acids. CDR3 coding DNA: TGTGCCAGCAGCTTAGTGTCACGCGGTCAGCCCCAGCATTTT. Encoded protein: CASSLVSRGQPQHF.

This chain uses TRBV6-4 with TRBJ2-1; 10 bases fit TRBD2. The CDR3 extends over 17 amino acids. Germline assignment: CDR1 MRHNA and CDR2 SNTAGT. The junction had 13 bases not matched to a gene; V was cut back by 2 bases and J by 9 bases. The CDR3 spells CASSDPPGSGGAIEQFF. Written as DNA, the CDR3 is TGTGCCAGCAGTGACCCCCCGGGGAGCGGGGGGGCCATTGAGCAGTTCTTC.

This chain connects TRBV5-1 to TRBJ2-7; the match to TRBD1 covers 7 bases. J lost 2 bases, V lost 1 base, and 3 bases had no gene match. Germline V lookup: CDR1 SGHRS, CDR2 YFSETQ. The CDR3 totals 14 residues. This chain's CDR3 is CASSLTGVPYEQYF. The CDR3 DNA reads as TGCGCCAGCAGCTTGACAGGGGTTCCCTACGAGCAGTACTTC. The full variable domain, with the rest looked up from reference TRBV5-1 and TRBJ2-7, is KAGVTQTPRYLIKTRGQQVTLSCSPISGHRSVSWYQQTPGQGLQFLFEYFSETQRNKGNFPGRFSGRQFSNSRSEMNVSTLELGDSALYLCASSLTGVPYEQYFGPGTRLTVT.

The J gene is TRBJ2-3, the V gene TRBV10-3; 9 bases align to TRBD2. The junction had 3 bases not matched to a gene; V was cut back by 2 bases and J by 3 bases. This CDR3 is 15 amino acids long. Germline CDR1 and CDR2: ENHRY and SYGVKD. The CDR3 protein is CAISEGGLATDTQYF. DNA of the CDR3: TGTGCCATCAGTGAGGGGGGACTAGCTACAGATACGCAGTATTTT.

In nucleotides, the CDR3 is TGTGCCAGCAACCTTAAGTGGCAGGGATATGGCTACACCTTC. Translated, it gives CASNLKWQGYGYTF. This chain connects TRBV28 to TRBJ1-2, with a tentative D call TRBD1 (5 bases). This CDR3 has 14 amino acids. Germline assignment: CDR1 MDHEN and CDR2 SYDVKM. Trimming removed 7 bases at V and 5 bases at J, with 17 bases between.

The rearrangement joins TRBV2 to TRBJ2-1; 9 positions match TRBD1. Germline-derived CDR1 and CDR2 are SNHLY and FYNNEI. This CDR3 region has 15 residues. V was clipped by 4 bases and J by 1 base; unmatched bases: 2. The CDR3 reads CASSGDRASYNEQFF. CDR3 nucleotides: TGTGCCAGCAGTGGGGACAGGGCGTCCTACAATGAGCAGTTCTTC. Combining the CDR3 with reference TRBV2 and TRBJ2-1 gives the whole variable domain EPEVTQTPSHQVTQMGQEVILRCVPISNHLYFYWYRQILGQKVEFLVSFYNNEISEKSEIFDDQFSVERPDGSNFTLKIRSTKLEDSAMYFCASSGDRASYNEQFFGPGTRLTVL.

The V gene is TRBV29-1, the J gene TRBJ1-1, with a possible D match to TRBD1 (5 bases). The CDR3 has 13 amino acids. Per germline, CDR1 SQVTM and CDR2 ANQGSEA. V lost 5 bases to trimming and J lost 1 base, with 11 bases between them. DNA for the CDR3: TGCAGCGTTCTCGGGGGTGAGAACACTGAAGCTTTCTTT. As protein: CSVLGGENTEAFF. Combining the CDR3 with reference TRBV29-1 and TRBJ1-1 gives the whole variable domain SAVISQKPSRDICQRGTSLTIQCQVDSQVTMMFWYRQQPGQSLTLIATANQGSEATYESGFVIDKFPISRPNLTFSTLTVSNMSPEDSSIYLCSVLGGENTEAFFGQGTRLTVV.

As DNA, the CDR3 is TGCGCCAGCAGCCTTACCGGGACAGGTCTCACAGATACGCAGTATTTT. Its translation is CASSLTGTGLTDTQYF. The chain is built from TRBV4-1 and TRBJ2-3; 8 positions agree with TRBD1. Per germline, CDR1 MGHRA and CDR2 YSYEKL. CDR3 length: 16 residues. The V gene end was trimmed by 4 bases and the J gene end by 2 bases; junction bases not matched to a gene: 8.

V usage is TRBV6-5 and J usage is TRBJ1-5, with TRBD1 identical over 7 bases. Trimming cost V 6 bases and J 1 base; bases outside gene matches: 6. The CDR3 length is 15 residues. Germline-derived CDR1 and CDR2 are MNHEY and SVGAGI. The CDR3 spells CASRATGLSNQPQHF. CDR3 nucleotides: TGTGCCAGCAGGGCGACAGGGCTGAGCAATCAGCCCCAGCATTTT.

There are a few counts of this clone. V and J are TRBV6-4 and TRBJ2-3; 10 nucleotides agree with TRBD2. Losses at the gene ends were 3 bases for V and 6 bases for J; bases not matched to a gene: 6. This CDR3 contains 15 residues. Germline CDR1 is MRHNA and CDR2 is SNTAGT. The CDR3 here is CASSEGAGGSDTQYF. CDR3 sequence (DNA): TGTGCCAGCAGTGAAGGAGCGGGAGGGTCCGATACGCAGTATTTT.

CDR3 nucleotides: TGTGCCAGTAGTAGTTCAGGGAGGGAAAAACTGTTTTTT. This sequence encodes CASSSSGREKLFF. The chain couples TRBV19 to TRBJ1-4; D possibly corresponds to TRBD1 (5 bases). CDR3 length: 13 amino acids. Germline V gene data show CDR1 as LNHDA and CDR2 as SQIVND (reference sequence). V lost 4 bases to trimming and J lost 8 bases, with 11 bases between them.

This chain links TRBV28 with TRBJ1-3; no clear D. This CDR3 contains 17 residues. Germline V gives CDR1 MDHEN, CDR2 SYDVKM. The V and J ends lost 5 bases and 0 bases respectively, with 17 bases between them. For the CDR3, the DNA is TGTGCCAGCAGTAAGATGTCGGGGAGCCCCTCTGGAAACACCATATATTTT. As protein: CASSKMSGSPSGNTIYF. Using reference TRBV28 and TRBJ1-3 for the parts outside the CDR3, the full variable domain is DVKVTQSSRYLVKRTGEKVFLECVQDMDHENMFWYRQDPGLGLRLIYFSYDVKMKEKGDIPEGYSVSREKKERFSLILESASTNQTSMYLCASSKMSGSPSGNTIYFGEGSWLTVV.

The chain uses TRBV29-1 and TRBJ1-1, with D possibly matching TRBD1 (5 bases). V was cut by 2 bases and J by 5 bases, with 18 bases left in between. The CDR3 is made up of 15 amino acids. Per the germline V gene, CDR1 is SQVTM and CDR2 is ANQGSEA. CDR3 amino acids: CSVEYGGVRRTEAFF. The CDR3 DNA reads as TGCAGCGTTGAATACGGGGGGGTAAGGCGGACTGAAGCTTTCTTT.